The rows below give T cell receptor beta chains drawn from one sample of a study of identifying expanded T cells in peripheral blood. Libraries were prepared by immunoSEQ multiplex PCR; TCRdb keeps only in-frame clonotypes and omits some of them. This sample has about 85,000 clones, with 89% found just once. Sequenced sample: blood. Receptors originate from a person between 18 and 75 years old in good health. Both conserved end residues are part of each CDR3. The D gene is left open where the match is weak. Not all rows give a size; the values are once, few, many and, for expanded clones, a class.

size	V	D	J	CDR3	DNA
NA	TRBV9	TRBD1	TRBJ2-2	CASRQGDRGTGELFF	TGTGCCAGCCGTCAGGGGGACAGAGGCACCGGGGAGCTGTTTTTT
NA	TRBV5-4	NA	TRBJ2-3	CASSFLRLVSTDTQYF	TGTGCCAGCAGCTTCCTGCGGCTAGTGTCCACAGATACGCAGTATTTT
NA	TRBV2	TRBD2	TRBJ2-1	CASTSGLAGGYNEQFF	TGTGCCAGCACCTCGGGACTAGCGGGAGGGTACAATGAGCAGTTCTTC
NA	TRBV20-1	NA	TRBJ2-5	CSAASEETQYF	TGCAGTGCTGCATCGGAAGAGACCCAGTACTTC
NA	TRBV28	NA	TRBJ1-4	CASSFLTLQGTDATNEKLFF	TGTGCCAGCAGTTTCCTTACCCTCCAGGGTACCGATGCAACTAATGAAAAACTGTTTTTT
NA	TRBV30	TRBD1	TRBJ1-2	CAWRGRDRGYGYTF	TGTGCCTGGAGGGGGAGAGACAGGGGCTATGGCTACACCTTC
NA	TRBV19	NA	TRBJ2-3	CASTGSAASTDTQYF	TGTGCCAGTACGGGTTCAGCCGCTAGCACAGATACGCAGTATTTT
NA	TRBV29-1	NA	TRBJ1-2	CSDQGSYGYTF	TGCAGCGACCAGGGTAGCTATGGCTACACCTTC
NA	TRBV2	TRBD2	TRBJ2-3	CASTWLAGASDTQYF	TGTGCCAGCACCTGGCTAGCGGGGGCCTCAGATACGCAGTATTTT
NA	TRBV7-2	TRBD2	TRBJ2-3	CASSLDRLAGTFGTQYF	TGTGCCAGCAGCTTAGATCGATTAGCGGGGACTTTTGGTACGCAGTATTTT
NA	TRBV9	NA	TRBJ1-2	CASSSAGARGYTF	TGTGCCAGCAGCTCCGCCGGGGCGCGGGGCTACACCTTC
NA	TRBV4-3	TRBD1	TRBJ1-6	CASSQDWGQVYNSPLHF	TGCGCCAGCAGCCAAGATTGGGGACAGGTTTATAATTCACCCCTCCACTTT
once	TRBV29-1	TRBD2	TRBJ2-1	CSGRVAGGYNEQFF	TGCAGCGGAAGAGTAGCGGGAGGCTACAATGAGCAGTTCTTC
NA	TRBV9	TRBD1	TRBJ2-6	CASSVGQGSPGANVLTF	TGTGCCAGCAGCGTCGGACAGGGTTCCCCTGGGGCCAACGTCCTGACTTTC
NA	TRBV11-2	NA	TRBJ2-5	CASSLLAGGIKKRETQYF	TGTGCCAGCAGCTTATTGGCGGGCGGTATCAAAAAAAGGGAGACCCAGTACTTC
NA	TRBV14	NA	TRBJ1-2	CASSHNRDAYGYTF	TGTGCCAGCAGCCATAACAGGGATGCCTATGGCTACACCTTC
few	TRBV9	TRBD2	TRBJ2-2	CASSVAGEDTGELFF	TGTGCCAGCAGCGTCGCGGGAGAAGATACCGGGGAGCTGTTTTTT
NA	TRBV11-2	TRBD1	TRBJ2-7	CASRQTGQGTYEQYF	TGTGCCAGCAGACAAACCGGACAGGGGACATACGAGCAGTACTTC
NA	TRBV21-1	NA	TRBJ1-6	CASSKDGLCIGNSPLHF	TGTGCCAGCAGCAAAGACGGACTGTGTATAGGGAATTCACCCCTCCACTTT
NA	TRBV19	NA	TRBJ2-7	CASSPAGQSYEQYF	TGTGCCAGTAGTCCGGCCGGACAGTCCTACGAGCAGTACTTC
NA	TRBV7-2	TRBD2	TRBJ2-1	CASSLESGGRARNEQFF	TGTGCCAGCAGCTTAGAGAGCGGGGGGAGGGCCAGAAATGAGCAGTTCTTC
NA	TRBV6-5	NA	TRBJ1-1	CASRRDINTEAFF	TGTGCCAGCAGGCGAGACATCAACACTGAAGCTTTCTTT
NA	TRBV29-1	NA	TRBJ1-1	CSARLAQSGAFF	TGCAGCGCCCGATTGGCCCAGAGCGGAGCTTTCTTT
NA	TRBV4-3	TRBD1	TRBJ2-3	CASSQDGTGWTDTQYF	TGCGCCAGCAGCCAAGACGGGACAGGGTGGACAGATACGCAGTATTTT
few	TRBV4-3	TRBD1	TRBJ2-3	CASSQEILGGTLTDTQYF	TGCGCCAGCAGCCAAGAAATTCTAGGGGGCACTTTAACAGATACGCAGTATTTT
NA	TRBV28	NA	TRBJ2-7	CASTQGYEQYF	TGTGCCAGCACACAGGGCTACGAGCAGTACTTC
NA	TRBV9	NA	TRBJ2-7	CASSVGPTYEQYF	TGTGCCAGCAGCGTCGGACCCACCTACGAGCAGTACTTC
NA	TRBV5-1	NA	TRBJ2-7	CASSLDGSSYEQYF	TGCGCCAGCAGCTTGGACGGGAGCTCCTACGAGCAGTACTTC
NA	TRBV27	NA	TRBJ2-4	CASSLRQGIAKNIQYF	TGTGCCAGCAGTTTACGGCAGGGAATAGCCAAAAACATTCAGTACTTC
NA	TRBV9	TRBD1	TRBJ2-4	CASSAGQGKNIQYF	TGTGCCAGCAGCGCTGGACAGGGGAAAAACATTCAGTACTTC
once	TRBV27	TRBD1	TRBJ2-7	CASSLFPDRASYEQYF	TGTGCCAGCAGTTTATTCCCCGACAGGGCGTCCTACGAGCAGTACTTC
NA	TRBV9	NA	TRBJ2-1	CASSVGSALYNEQFF	TGTGCCAGCAGCGTAGGGTCTGCGCTCTACAATGAGCAGTTCTTC
NA	TRBV2	NA	TRBJ2-2	CASRRTNTGELFF	TGTGCCAGCCGACGTACGAACACCGGGGAGCTGTTTTTT
once	TRBV5-1	TRBD2	TRBJ2-3	CASSLVAGGTDTQYF	TGCGCCAGCAGCTTGGTAGCGGGAGGCACAGATACGCAGTATTTT
NA	TRBV4-1	TRBD2	TRBJ2-1	CASSQEGTSGGNEQFF	TGCGCCAGCAGCCAAGAGGGGACTAGCGGGGGGAATGAGCAGTTCTTC
NA	TRBV7-8	NA	TRBJ2-1	CASSLDFWLASSYNEQFF	TGTGCCAGCAGCTTAGACTTCTGGCTAGCGAGCTCCTACAATGAGCAGTTCTTC
NA	TRBV7-2	NA	TRBJ2-7	CASSLWGAQVEQYF	TGTGCCAGCAGCTTATGGGGGGCACAGGTCGAGCAGTACTTC
NA	TRBV9	NA	TRBJ1-2	CASSVENSYYGYTF	TGTGCCAGCAGCGTAGAAAACAGTTACTATGGCTACACCTTC
NA	TRBV7-9	TRBD1	TRBJ2-3	CASSLRQGDTQYF	TGTGCCAGCAGCCTAAGACAGGGAGATACGCAGTATTTT
NA	TRBV7-5	NA	TRBJ1-6	CASSPDRGLGANSPLHF	TGTGCCAGCAGCCCAGACAGGGGATTAGGGGCCAATTCACCCCTCCACTTT
NA	TRBV6-5	NA	TRBJ2-7	CASKPGRDFHSEQYF	TGTGCCAGCAAACCGGGCAGGGATTTTCACTCCGAGCAGTACTTC
NA	TRBV15	NA	TRBJ2-1	CATSRGGEQFF	TGTGCCACCAGCCGGGGAGGTGAGCAGTTCTTC
NA	TRBV2	TRBD1	TRBJ1-5	CASGGTGGENQPQHF	TGTGCCAGCGGCGGGACAGGGGGCGAGAATCAGCCCCAGCATTTT
few	TRBV5-1	NA	TRBJ2-4	CASSFEGGGNIQYF	TGCGCCAGCAGCTTTGAGGGGGGAGGAAACATTCAGTACTTC
once	TRBV28	NA	TRBJ1-5	CASSFGWDQPQHF	TGTGCCAGCAGTTTTGGCTGGGATCAGCCCCAGCATTTT
once	TRBV4-3	NA	TRBJ2-2	CASSRSGNTGELFF	TGCGCCAGCAGCCGGAGCGGTAACACCGGGGAGCTGTTTTTT
NA	TRBV5-6	NA	TRBJ1-1	CASSGEKGWAFF	TGTGCCAGCAGCGGGGAGAAAGGGTGGGCTTTCTTT
once	TRBV27	NA	TRBJ1-5	CASSSTGFQPQHF	TGTGCCAGCAGTTCTACAGGGTTCCAGCCCCAGCATTTT
NA	TRBV23-1	NA	TRBJ2-7	CASSQSTGRAEQYF	TGCGCCAGCAGTCAATCTACGGGCAGGGCCGAGCAGTACTTC
NA	TRBV11-1	NA	TRBJ2-5	CASSLKETQYF	TGTGCCAGCAGCTTAAAAGAGACCCAGTACTTC
NA	TRBV6-6	NA	TRBJ1-2	CASSHKNRPNYGYTF	TGTGCCAGCAGCCACAAAAACAGGCCCAACTATGGCTACACCTTC
NA	TRBV5-1	NA	TRBJ2-3	CASSLETGPSTDTQYF	TGCGCCAGCAGCTTGGAGACAGGCCCTAGCACAGATACGCAGTATTTT
NA	TRBV11-2	TRBD2	TRBJ2-7	CASSLVTSGSSISFYEQYF	TGTGCCAGCAGCTTAGTTACTAGCGGGAGTAGCATTAGTTTCTACGAGCAGTACTTC